This is a list of T cell receptor beta chains from one sample in a study of early T cells in non-severe SARS-CoV-2 infection. TCRdb recomputed calls from the 5' RACE reads with MiXCR, one row per CDR3 protein. The sample carries 20,000 to 30,000 distinct CDR3 sequences, 4% to 5% recorded once. Sample: whole blood. The source is an adult who was a healthcare worker with PCR-confirmed SARS-CoV-2 infection or an uninfected control (not recorded which). Each CDR3 is given with its conserved first and last residue. The order of the fields is V gene, J gene, D gene, clone size, CDR3 protein, CDR3 DNA. The D gene is left open where the match is weak. Only part of the rows carry a size: once, few, many, or a class if the clone is expanded.

V gene: TRBV6-5; J gene: TRBJ2-1; D gene: TRBD2; clone size: many; CDR3 protein: CASSPGLEYNEQFF; CDR3 DNA: TGTGCCAGCTCCCCGGGACTAGAATACAATGAGCAGTTCTTC
V gene: TRBV29-1; J gene: TRBJ2-5; D gene: TRBD2; clone size: many; CDR3 protein: CSVDGLADQETQYF; CDR3 DNA: TGCAGCGTTGATGGACTAGCGGATCAAGAGACCCAGTACTTC
V gene: TRBV12-3/TRBV12-4; J gene: TRBJ1-5; D gene: NA; clone size: few; CDR3 protein: CASGLGGQPQHF; CDR3 DNA: TGTGCCAGCGGCCTAGGGGGTCAGCCCCAGCATTTT
V gene: TRBV20-1; J gene: TRBJ2-4; D gene: TRBD2; clone size: many; CDR3 protein: CSARWREARGGSKNIQYF; CDR3 DNA: TGCAGTGCTAGATGGCGGGAGGCCCGAGGGGGGTCCAAAAACATTCAGTACTTC
V gene: TRBV20-1; J gene: TRBJ1-1; D gene: NA; clone size: medium-sized; CDR3 protein: CSAQQRITNTEAFF; CDR3 DNA: TGCAGTGCCCAGCAGCGCATTACGAACACTGAAGCTTTCTTT
V gene: TRBV9; J gene: TRBJ2-3; D gene: NA; clone size: many; CDR3 protein: CASSGQVSGDTQYF; CDR3 DNA: TGTGCCAGCAGCGGACAGGTTTCAGGAGATACGCAGTATTTT
V gene: TRBV6-6; J gene: TRBJ2-7; D gene: NA; clone size: many; CDR3 protein: CASRTGTNSYEQYF; CDR3 DNA: TGTGCCAGCAGGACCGGGACAAACTCCTACGAGCAGTACTTC
V gene: TRBV11-2; J gene: TRBJ2-6; D gene: NA; clone size: many; CDR3 protein: CASSLEGVGANVLTF; CDR3 DNA: TGTGCCAGCAGCTTAGAAGGGGTAGGGGCCAACGTCCTGACTTTC
V gene: TRBV2; J gene: TRBJ2-2; D gene: TRBD2; clone size: many; CDR3 protein: CASKGKRESTGELFF; CDR3 DNA: TGTGCCAGCAAGGGAAAGCGGGAGAGCACCGGGGAGCTGTTTTTT
V gene: TRBV5-4; J gene: TRBJ2-2; D gene: TRBD2; clone size: few; CDR3 protein: CASSLGLAGATGELFF; CDR3 DNA: TGTGCCAGCAGCCTCGGACTAGCGGGAGCCACCGGGGAGCTGTTTTTT
V gene: TRBV5-1; J gene: TRBJ2-7; D gene: NA; clone size: NA; CDR3 protein: CASSLGESPYEQYF; CDR3 DNA: TGCGCCAGCAGCTTGGGGGAATCCCCCTACGAGCAGTACTTC
V gene: TRBV7-6; J gene: TRBJ2-1; D gene: NA; clone size: many; CDR3 protein: CASSRGDRYNEQFF; CDR3 DNA: TGTGCCAGCAGCAGGGGGGACAGATACAATGAGCAGTTCTTC
V gene: TRBV28; J gene: TRBJ2-1; D gene: NA; clone size: many; CDR3 protein: CVAQSSYNEQFF; CDR3 DNA: TGTGTAGCACAGAGCTCCTACAATGAGCAGTTCTTC
V gene: TRBV7-3; J gene: TRBJ2-2; D gene: TRBD2; clone size: few; CDR3 protein: CARDTGTSGTGELFF; CDR3 DNA: TGTGCCCGAGATACCGGGACTAGCGGGACCGGGGAGCTGTTTTTT
V gene: TRBV28; J gene: TRBJ1-1; D gene: NA; clone size: many; CDR3 protein: CASSLVRHRIEAFF; CDR3 DNA: TGTGCCAGCAGTTTAGTTCGCCACAGGATTGAAGCTTTCTTT
V gene: TRBV12-3/TRBV12-4; J gene: TRBJ2-1; D gene: NA; clone size: few; CDR3 protein: CASRDSDYNEQFF; CDR3 DNA: TGTGCCAGCAGGGACAGCGATTACAATGAGCAGTTCTTC
V gene: TRBV7-8; J gene: TRBJ2-1; D gene: TRBD2; clone size: many; CDR3 protein: CAISPTGLAGGDEQFF; CDR3 DNA: TGTGCCATCTCCCCCACAGGGCTAGCGGGAGGGGATGAGCAGTTCTTC
V gene: TRBV3-1; J gene: TRBJ2-3; D gene: NA; clone size: many; CDR3 protein: CASSHNSGDTQYF; CDR3 DNA: TGTGCCAGCAGCCATAATAGCGGAGATACGCAGTATTTT
V gene: TRBV7-9; J gene: TRBJ1-1; D gene: NA; clone size: few; CDR3 protein: CASSGPPWGQNTEAFF; CDR3 DNA: TGTGCCAGCAGCGGACCACCCTGGGGGCAAAACACTGAAGCTTTCTTT
V gene: TRBV24-1; J gene: TRBJ2-1; D gene: TRBD1; clone size: many; CDR3 protein: CATSAHPGTGMVNEQFF; CDR3 DNA: TGTGCCACCAGTGCCCACCCAGGGACAGGGATGGTCAATGAGCAGTTCTTC
V gene: TRBV12-3/TRBV12-4; J gene: TRBJ2-1; D gene: TRBD1; clone size: many; CDR3 protein: CASSSGTGGARRNEQFF; CDR3 DNA: TGTGCCAGCAGTTCAGGGACAGGGGGCGCGCGGCGAAATGAGCAGTTCTTC
V gene: TRBV20-1; J gene: TRBJ1-3; D gene: NA; clone size: few; CDR3 protein: CSARGDNLSGNTIYF; CDR3 DNA: TGCAGTGCTAGAGGGGACAATCTCTCTGGAAACACCATATATTTT
V gene: TRBV2; J gene: TRBJ2-1; D gene: TRBD2; clone size: many; CDR3 protein: CASSSGASYNEQFF; CDR3 DNA: TGTGCCAGCTCTAGCGGAGCCTCCTACAATGAGCAGTTCTTC
V gene: TRBV28; J gene: TRBJ2-5; D gene: NA; clone size: few; CDR3 protein: CASSPTGFGTPTQYF; CDR3 DNA: TGTGCCAGCAGTCCTACCGGCTTCGGGACTCCTACCCAGTACTTC
V gene: TRBV2; J gene: TRBJ2-3; D gene: NA; clone size: NA; CDR3 protein: CASSDGRSPDTQYF; CDR3 DNA: TGTGCCAGCAGTGACGGGCGGAGCCCAGATACGCAGTATTTT